These 13 T cell receptor beta chains came from one sample sequenced in a study of blood T cell repertoires in COVID-19. Assay used: immunoSEQ multiplex PCR; TCRdb lists only in-frame clones, some missing. The table shows fewer than 350,000 clones, with over 75% occurring only once. Sequencing was carried out using peripheral blood. All receptors come from a human donor in a cohort sampled during active COVID-19.

This clone was observed once. This chain uses TRBV5-1 with TRBJ1-1; 9 nucleotides align to TRBD1. The junction had 3 bases not matched to a gene; V was cut back by 4 bases and J by 2 bases. The CDR3 extends over 14 amino acids. Per the germline V gene, CDR1 is SGHRS and CDR2 is YFSETQ. The CDR3 sequence is CASSPQGANTEAFF. Here the CDR3 DNA reads TGCGCCAGCAGCCCACAGGGGGCAAACACTGAAGCTTTCTTT.

The V gene is TRBV5-1, the J gene TRBJ1-2; 8 bases fit TRBD1. The CDR3 sequence is 16 residues long. The V gene's germline CDR1 is SGHRS and CDR2 YFSETQ. The V segment lost 4 bases and the J segment 6 bases; nucleotides outside the gene matches: 14. CDR3 sequence (DNA): TGCGCCAGCAGCAGCAAGACAGGGGAGATTATTGATGGCTACACCTTC. Its translation: CASSSKTGEIIDGYTF.

The chain combines TRBV28 with TRBJ2-1, with D maybe TRBD2 (5 bases). The V gene lost 2 bases and the J gene lost 8 bases, with 22 bases spanning the gap. Germline CDR1 is MDHEN and CDR2 is SYDVKM. CDR3 length: 17 residues. The CDR3 is CASSLVDPGLGIYEQFF. DNA of the CDR3: TGTGCCAGCAGTTTAGTAGACCCTGGACTGGGTATCTATGAGCAGTTCTTC. Complete variable domain (other parts from reference TRBV28 and TRBJ2-1): DVKVTQSSRYLVKRTGEKVFLECVQDMDHENMFWYRQDPGLGLRLIYFSYDVKMKEKGDIPEGYSVSREKKERFSLILESASTNQTSMYLCASSLVDPGLGIYEQFFGPGTRLTVL.

For the CDR3, the DNA is TGTGCCAGCAGTTATCCTGGGGGGAAGGGGGCTTTCTTT. This translates into CASSYPGGKGAFF. V usage is TRBV6-5 and J usage is TRBJ1-1; D may be TRBD1 (5 bases). CDR1 is MNHEY, CDR2 SVGAGI, per germline. Trimming pared 3 bases from V and 11 bases from J, leaving 16 bases between. The CDR3 has 13 amino acids.

The gene calls are TRBV2 and TRBJ1-5; a weak D match, TRBD1 (6 bases). CDR3 length: 15 amino acids. CDR1 and CDR2 (germline): SNHLY, FYNNEI. V was cut by 6 bases and J by 0 bases, with 12 bases left in between. The DNA of the CDR3 is TGTGCCAGCAGCGCAAGGACAGATAGCAATCAGCCCCAGCATTTT. This encodes CASSARTDSNQPQHF.

V is TRBV14 and J is TRBJ2-5; 8 nucleotides line up with TRBD1. The CDR3 contains 14 residues. Unmatched junction bases numbered 3, after V lost 1 base and J lost 5 bases. The germline gives CDR1 SGHDN, CDR2 FVKESK. CDR3 loop: CASSQGGQGETQYF. The CDR3 nucleotides are TGTGCCAGCAGCCAAGGCGGACAGGGCGAGACCCAGTACTTC. Combining the CDR3 with reference TRBV14 and TRBJ2-5 gives the whole variable domain EAGVTQFPSHSVIEKGQTVTLRCDPISGHDNLYWYRRVMGKEIKFLLHFVKESKQDESGMPNNRFLAERTGGTYSTLKVQPAELEDSGVYFCASSQGGQGETQYFGPGTRLLVL.

The genes are TRBV10-3 and TRBJ2-7, with 11 bases lining up with TRBD2. The length of the CDR3 is 15 residues. From germline, CDR1 is ENHRY and CDR2 SYGVKD. J lost 4 bases, V lost 2 bases, and 4 bases had no gene match. The CDR3, as DNA: TGTGCCATCAGTGAGACGGCTAGCGGGGGGTACGAGCAGTACTTC. Translated, it gives CAISETASGGYEQYF.

This clone was seen just once. The rearrangement uses TRBV7-9 and TRBJ1-2; 10 positions agree with TRBD1. CDR1 is SEHNR, CDR2 FQNEAQ, per germline (reference sequence). The CDR3 sequence is 15 residues long. V gave up 1 base and J gave up 7 bases; unmatched junction bases: 6. The CDR3 sequence: CASSLERQGAPGYTF. CDR3 DNA sequence: TGTGCCAGCAGCTTAGAAAGACAGGGGGCTCCTGGCTACACCTTC.

This clone came up a few times. The chain combines TRBV27 with TRBJ1-1; TRBD1 agrees at 9 bases. The germline gives CDR1 MNHEY, CDR2 SMNVEV (reference sequence). The CDR3 is 16 residues long. The V gene end was trimmed by 3 bases and the J gene end by 4 bases; junction bases not matched to a gene: 9. The CDR3 DNA reads as TGTGCCAGCAGTTTGCGAGGGACAGGGAGCGGCACTGAAGCTTTCTTT. Translated: CASSLRGTGSGTEAFF.

This clone was picked up a small number of times. The chain recombines TRBV3-1 (or the pseudogene TRBV3-2) with TRBJ1-2; the D is unclear. The CDR3 spans 12 residues. Deletions cut 2 bases from V and 3 bases from J, with 4 bases between. In germline, CDR1 is LGHDT, CDR2 YNNKEL (reference sequence). This chain's CDR3 is CASSQLYYGYTF. DNA for the CDR3: TGTGCCAGCAGCCAACTTTACTATGGCTACACCTTC.

This rearrangement joins TRBV12-3 or TRBV12-4 to TRBJ1-1; weak D call: TRBD1 (6 bases). The CDR3 loop spans 13 amino acids. Trimming removed 6 bases at V and 1 base at J, with 9 bases between. CDR3 nucleotides: TGTGCCAGCAGGCACAGGGAGAACACTGAAGCTTTCTTT. Encoded protein: CASRHRENTEAFF.

The chain is built from TRBV29-1 and TRBJ2-3; 7 bases agree with TRBD2. With 4 bases clipped from V and 3 bases from J, the junction kept 10 bases outside the gene matches. CDR3 length: 15 residues. The germline CDR1 and CDR2 sequences are SQVTM and ANQGSEA. In DNA, the CDR3 is TGCAGCGTTGGGGTGCGGGGGAATACGACAGATACGCAGTATTTT. Its translation is CSVGVRGNTTDTQYF.

This sequence joins TRBV5-5 and TRBJ2-1; 8 bases fit TRBD1. Germline V gene lookup returns CDR1 SGHKS and CDR2 YYEKEE (reference sequence). J gave up 7 bases and V 3 bases, and 15 bases lay outside the gene matches. CDR3 length equals 17 residues. The CDR3 DNA reads TGTGCCAGCAGCTCTTCCCGGGACAGGCTAACGGGGAATGAGCAGTTCTTC. Its protein product is CASSSSRDRLTGNEQFF.